The 29 T cell receptor beta chains listed next were all sequenced from one sample in a study of T cell changes during pregnancy in multiple sclerosis. TCRdb keeps only in-frame clones here, not all; method: immunoSEQ multiplex PCR. The sample yields under 45,000 clones, 80% to 95% seen once. Sequences were derived from CD4+ T cells from peripheral blood mononuclear cells, sampled in the first trimester of pregnancy. These receptor sequences come from a female donor with multiple sclerosis, enrolled in a pregnancy study.

The rearrangement uses TRBV2 and TRBJ1-1; D perhaps matches TRBD1 (6 bases). Germline V CDR1 and CDR2: SNHLY, FYNNEI. This CDR3 contains 13 residues. V was pared by 5 bases and J by 5 bases, with 12 bases between. CDR3 in amino acids: CASSYGQMTEAFF. The CDR3 DNA reads as TGTGCCAGCAGTTACGGACAGATGACTGAAGCTTTCTTT.

This sequence joins TRBV4-2 and TRBJ2-3; 9 nucleotides agree with TRBD2. CDR1 LGHNA and CDR2 YNFKEQ come from the germline V gene. With V trimmed by 0 bases and J by 4 bases, 11 bases remained unmatched. The CDR3 loop spans 18 amino acids. CDR3 region: CASSQDEGTSFPADTQYF. The CDR3 DNA reads TGTGCCAGCAGCCAAGATGAAGGGACTAGCTTTCCCGCAGATACGCAGTATTTT.

For the CDR3, the DNA is TGTGCCAGCAGCGCCGGGAACAGGGGGCTCCCCGGGGAGCTGTTTTTT. Its protein product is CASSAGNRGLPGELFF. The chain carries TRBV9 and TRBJ2-2; 9 bases are shared with TRBD1. Germline V gene lookup returns CDR1 SGDLS and CDR2 YYNGEE. The CDR3 has 16 amino acids. After removal of 3 bases from V and 6 bases from J, the junction contained 9 bases not matched to a gene.

V and J are TRBV6-1 and TRBJ1-5; D gene uncertain. The germline gives CDR1 MNHNS, CDR2 SASEGT. The CDR3 runs to 13 residues. The ends were cut back, 4 bases at V and 5 bases at J, with 9 bases in the middle. This CDR3 reads CASSANTYQPQHF. The CDR3 coding sequence is TGTGCCAGCAGTGCAAATACTTATCAGCCCCAGCATTTT.

V gene TRBV7-2 combines with J gene TRBJ2-2; 7 bases are a match to TRBD1. Germline CDR1 reads SGHTA; CDR2 reads FQGNSA. V shed 6 bases and J 0 bases; nucleotides not matched to a gene: 7. The CDR3 runs to 16 residues. The CDR3 reads CASREQGYANTGELFF. CDR3 nucleotide sequence: TGTGCCAGCAGGGAACAGGGGTACGCGAACACCGGGGAGCTGTTTTTT.

The chain combines TRBV25-1 with TRBJ2-1, with 9 bases matching TRBD1. V shed 1 base and J 6 bases; nucleotides not matched to a gene: 4. CDR3 length: 15 residues. In germline, CDR1 is MGHDK, CDR2 SYGVNS. CDR3 protein: CASSELGQGGNEQFF. In nucleotides, the CDR3 is TGTGCCAGCAGTGAATTGGGACAGGGTGGCAATGAGCAGTTCTTC. The full variable domain, rest sourced from reference TRBV25-1 and TRBJ2-1, is EADIYQTPRYLVIGTGKKITLECSQTMGHDKMYWYQQDPGMELHLIHYSYGVNSTEKGDLSSESTVSRIRTEHFPLTLESARPSHTSQYLCASSELGQGGNEQFFGPGTRLTVL.

In DNA form, the CDR3 reads TGTGCCAGCAGCCCCGACCGGGGCAATCAGCCCCAGCATTTT. Translation gives CASSPDRGNQPQHF. V gene TRBV7-8 combines with J gene TRBJ1-5; D is unclear. The CDR3 consists of 14 residues. Trimming took 5 bases from V and 2 from J, leaving 10 bases between them. The germline gives CDR1 SGHVS, CDR2 FQNEAQ.

This clone was found once. This chain links TRBV5-1 with TRBJ2-1; TRBD1 is a possible D gene (6 bases). The CDR3 spans 12 residues. V was trimmed by 6 bases and J by 6 bases, leaving 10 bases between them. The germline gives CDR1 SGHRS, CDR2 YFSETQ. This CDR3 reads CASNPGANEQFF. DNA of the CDR3: TGCGCCAGCAACCCAGGGGCCAATGAGCAGTTCTTC.

This chain uses TRBV7-9 with TRBJ2-1; weak D call: TRBD2 (5 bases). Germline V lookup: CDR1 SEHNR, CDR2 FQNEAQ (reference sequence). The CDR3 loop spans 14 amino acids. The V end was cut by 1 base, the J end by 6 bases, with 10 bases between. DNA for the CDR3: TGTGCCAGCAGCTTAGTTGTAGCGACCAATGAGCAGTTCTTC. Its translation: CASSLVVATNEQFF.

The chain carries TRBV7-9 and TRBJ2-3; D gene uncertain. This CDR3 is built from 15 residues. Per the germline V gene, CDR1 is SEHNR and CDR2 is FQNEAQ (reference sequence). V gave up 1 base and J gave up 3 bases, with 11 bases separating them. CDR3 DNA sequence: TGTGCCAGCAGCTTAGGTAGAACCACTACAGATACGCAGTATTTT. This encodes CASSLGRTTTDTQYF.

For the CDR3, the DNA is TGTGCCAGCAGCGAAGTAGCCTACGAGCAGTACTTC. It specifies CASSEVAYEQYF. The V call is TRBV7-2, the J call TRBJ2-7; D gene unclear. V was cut by 5 bases and J by 2 bases, with 7 bases left in between. CDR3 length: 12 amino acids. Germline CDR1 SGHTA, CDR2 FQGNSA.

This clone has only one observation. V and J are TRBV29-1 and TRBJ2-5; 8 nucleotides match TRBD2. V was pared by 3 bases and J by 5 bases, with 11 bases of the junction left unmatched. CDR3 size: 15 residues. Germline values: CDR1 SQVTM, CDR2 ANQGSEA. The CDR3 nucleotides are TGCAGCGTTGACCGGGAGGGCCGGCGAGGCGAGACCCAGTACTTC. It codes for CSVDREGRRGETQYF.

The DNA of the CDR3 is TGTGCCAGCAGCTTGGGTTGGCAGCAGTTCTTC. This codes for CASSLGWQQFF. The gene calls are TRBV5-6 and TRBJ2-1; D is undetermined. Trimming stripped 0 bases from V and 11 bases from J, with 6 bases between. CDR3 length equals 11 residues. Germline loops: CDR1 SGHDT, CDR2 YYEEEE.

This sequence joins TRBV29-1 and TRBJ1-1, with TRBD1 identical over 7 bases. With V trimmed by 6 bases and J by 1 base, 8 bases remained unmatched. The CDR3 loop spans 14 amino acids. Germline-derived CDR1 and CDR2 are SQVTM and ANQGSEA. The CDR3 DNA is TGCAGCGTCCGCACACGGACAGGGAACACTGAAGCTTTCTTT. Translation gives CSVRTRTGNTEAFF.

The chain uses TRBV4-3 and TRBJ1-4, with D unclear. Germline CDR1 reads LGHNA; CDR2 reads YSLEER. This CDR3 comprises 13 residues. V gave up 0 bases and J gave up 8 bases, with 7 bases separating them. Written as DNA, the CDR3 is TGCGCCAGCAGCCAAGATTACGGGGAAAAACTGTTTTTT. Amino acid sequence: CASSQDYGEKLFF.

This chain links TRBV27 with TRBJ2-1; D may be TRBD1 (5 bases). Deletions cut 0 bases from V and 4 bases from J, with 10 bases between. Germline CDR1 reads MNHEY; CDR2 reads SMNVEV (reference sequence). The CDR3 runs to 15 residues. CDR3 DNA sequence: TGTGCCAGCAGTTTATCGGCAGACAGATACAATGAGCAGTTCTTC. Amino acids: CASSLSADRYNEQFF.

This clone was picked up one time. The chain employs TRBV29-1 and TRBJ2-3; no definite D call. The germline gives CDR1 SQVTM, CDR2 ANQGSEA. V lost 7 bases to trimming and J lost 0 bases, with 11 bases between them. The CDR3 totals 13 residues. The CDR3 DNA sequence: TGCAGCGGCGACACGGAAAGCACAGATACGCAGTATTTT. It translates to CSGDTESTDTQYF.

The V and J genes are TRBV19 and TRBJ2-3; unclear D gene. The V gene's germline CDR1 is LNHDA and CDR2 SQIVND (reference sequence). This CDR3 region has 13 residues. V lost 8 bases and J lost 1, with 10 bases in between. This CDR3 reads CASRHAGTDTQYF. For the CDR3, the DNA is TGTGCCAGTCGACACGCCGGCACAGATACGCAGTATTTT. Full variable domain (rest looked up from reference TRBV19 and TRBJ2-3): DGGITQSPKYLFRKEGQNVTLSCEQNLNHDAMYWYRQDPGQGLRLIYYSQIVNDFQKGDIAEGYSVSREKKESFPLTVTSAQKNPTAFYLCASRHAGTDTQYFGPGTRLTVL.

This chain uses TRBV5-4 with TRBJ2-1; TRBD2 agrees at 11 bases. With 0 bases clipped from V and 4 bases from J, the junction kept 3 bases outside the gene matches. This CDR3 contains 16 residues. CDR1 and CDR2 from the germline V gene are SGHNT and YYREEE (reference sequence). This CDR3 reads CASSLAGTSGYNEQFF. The CDR3 DNA is TGTGCCAGCAGCTTGGCCGGGACTAGCGGTTACAATGAGCAGTTCTTC.

V usage is TRBV27 and J usage is TRBJ2-6; perhaps TRBD1 as D (5 bases). V was pared by 3 bases and J by 0 bases, with 12 bases between. CDR1 is MNHEY and CDR2 is SMNVEV in the germline V gene (reference sequence). The length of the CDR3 is 17 residues. CDR3 nucleotides: TGTGCCAGCAGTTTTCAGGGCTCGAGCTCTGGGGCCAACGTCCTGACTTTC. It yields the protein CASSFQGSSSGANVLTF.

The CDR3 protein is CASSFSVSRFF. The CDR3 nucleotides read TGTGCCAGCAGCTTTAGTGTTTCGCGGTTCTTC. The V gene is TRBV7-9, the J gene TRBJ2-1; D is uncertain. The CDR3 length is 11 residues. Germline V CDR1 and CDR2: SEHNR, FQNEAQ (reference sequence). The germline V and J ends were trimmed by 3 bases and 15 bases, with 12 bases remaining between them.

This chain joins TRBV4-3 and TRBJ2-2, with 16 nucleotides matching TRBD2. This CDR3 is built from 19 residues. The V and J ends lost 4 bases and 0 bases, in that order; junction bases with no gene match: 5. The V gene's germline CDR1 is LGHNA and CDR2 YSLEER. CDR3 bases: TGCGCCAGCAGCCTCATGGGACTAGCGGGAGGGCCGAACACCGGGGAGCTGTTTTTT. Translation gives CASSLMGLAGGPNTGELFF.

V is TRBV5-8 and J is TRBJ2-1, with 7 nucleotides matching TRBD2. The trim removed 5 bases at V and 4 bases at J, leaving 12 bases unmatched. This CDR3 comprises 16 residues. The germline gives CDR1 SGHTS, CDR2 YDEGEE. The CDR3 DNA sequence: TGTGCCAGCAGTCTTATACCGGGAGGAACTTACAATGAGCAGTTCTTC. Its protein product is CASSLIPGGTYNEQFF.

The J gene is TRBJ2-1, the V gene TRBV6-5, with 9 bases that match TRBD2. Trimming took 2 bases from V and 8 from J; bases not matched to a gene: 4. Germline V lookup: CDR1 MNHEY, CDR2 SVGAGI. The CDR3 totals 14 residues. CDR3 region: CASSYLGLADEQFF. In DNA form, the CDR3 reads TGTGCCAGCAGTTACCTGGGACTAGCCGATGAGCAGTTCTTC.

This clone showed up just once. This rearrangement joins TRBV28 to TRBJ2-7; tentatively, D is TRBD2 (7 bases). Germline CDR1 and CDR2: MDHEN and SYDVKM. Trimming left V 2 bases short and J 1 base short, with 15 bases between. The CDR3 runs 16 residues. The CDR3, as DNA: TGTGCCAGCAGTTTAGGGGGGGGCGGTACTTCCTACGAGCAGTACTTC. It yields the protein CASSLGGGGTSYEQYF.

V is TRBV2 and J is TRBJ2-5; 8 nucleotides align to TRBD2. The V gene's germline CDR1 is SNHLY and CDR2 FYNNEI. The V and J ends lost 4 bases and 5 bases, in that order; junction bases with no gene match: 3. The CDR3 length is 13 residues. CDR3 region: CASSGEREETQYF. In DNA form, the CDR3 reads TGTGCCAGCAGTGGGGAGCGGGAGGAGACCCAGTACTTC.

The chain couples TRBV7-9 to TRBJ2-1; D remains ambiguous. This CDR3 is 17 amino acids long. Germline V gene lookup returns CDR1 SEHNR and CDR2 FQNEAQ (reference sequence). The ends were cut back, 5 bases at V and 2 bases at J, with 19 bases in the middle. The CDR3 spells CASSPLTSLYPYNEQFF. CDR3 nucleotides: TGTGCCAGCAGCCCACTAACGAGCTTATACCCCTACAATGAGCAGTTCTTC.

CDR3 sequence: CASSIMTGSQYF. CDR3 DNA: TGTGCCAGTAGTATCATGACAGGTTCGCAGTATTTT. The gene calls are TRBV19 and TRBJ2-3; the D gene is possibly TRBD1 (6 bases). Germline CDR1 and CDR2: LNHDA and SQIVND (reference sequence). Trimming shortened V by 3 bases and J by 10 bases, and 11 bases separated the two germline ends. This CDR3 is built from 12 residues. Variable domain in full (rest from reference TRBV19 and TRBJ2-3): DGGITQSPKYLFRKEGQNVTLSCEQNLNHDAMYWYRQDPGQGLRLIYYSQIVNDFQKGDIAEGYSVSREKKESFPLTVTSAQKNPTAFYLCASSIMTGSQYFGPGTRLTVL.

This rearrangement joins TRBV2 to TRBJ2-5, with 11 positions matching TRBD2. The CDR3 is 21 residues long. CDR1 SNHLY and CDR2 FYNNEI come from the germline V gene. J was trimmed by 0 bases and V by 2 bases; bases with no gene match: 17. DNA of the CDR3: TGTGCCAGCAGTGAAATATCAGGGAACTTAGCGGGAGGGTTGTACCAAGAGACCCAGTACTTC. Amino acid sequence: CASSEISGNLAGGLYQETQYF. The variable domain in full, with the rest retrieved from reference TRBV2 and TRBJ2-5, is EPEVTQTPSHQVTQMGQEVILRCVPISNHLYFYWYRQILGQKVEFLVSFYNNEISEKSEIFDDQFSVERPDGSNFTLKIRSTKLEDSAMYFCASSEISGNLAGGLYQETQYFGPGTRLLVL.